This T cell receptor (beta chain) derives from a study of radiotherapy plus CTLA-4 blockade in lung cancer. Study details: With 31% of patients having disease control, objective responses were seen in less than 20%.

Libraries were prepared by immunoSEQ multiplex PCR; TCRdb keeps only in-frame clonotypes and omits some of them. Here the sample spans approximately 99,000 clones, 88% being singletons. Comments on this clone: Antigen unknown.

V dropped 2 bases and J dropped 5 bases, with 10 bases sitting between them. The CDR3 spans 14 residues. The V gene's germline CDR1 is MNHNS and CDR2 SASEGT. Whole-study results and caveats: The best prediction of response reportedly came from early blood T cell clone dynamics, with interferon-beta. Some TCR clones had been derived from tumors. These clones expanded in peripheral blood after radiotherapy plus ipilimumab.

The sample was peripheral blood, taken from a patient treated with radiotherapy plus ipilimumab. The rearrangement links TRBV6-1 to TRBJ2-1; possible D gene TRBD2, 5 bases. This clonotype originated in a human donor with non-small cell lung cancer that progressed on radiotherapy plus ipilimumab. The CDR3 bases are TGTGCCAGCAGTGAATGGGCTAGCCACAATGAGCAGTTCTTC. Its protein product is CASSEWASHNEQFF.